This passage covers 19 T cell receptor beta chains from one sample sequenced in a study of OX40 agonist ivuxolimab in advanced cancers. Here immunoSEQ multiplex PCR was the method, and the copy in TCRdb shows in-frame clones only, minus some. The sample has about 77,000 clones, roughly 80% seen once; the top ten hold 3.5% to 6%. The specimen was CD4+ or CD8+ T cells sorted from blood, collected in a trial of the OX40 agonist ivuxolimab. These receptors were taken from an adult with an advanced solid tumor such as melanoma, head and neck, liver or kidney cancer.

This clone was observed a single time. V gene TRBV6-4 combines with J gene TRBJ2-2; D gene unclear. Deletions cut 3 bases from V and 7 bases from J, with 9 bases between. This CDR3 is built from 13 residues. Germline values: CDR1 MRHNA, CDR2 SNTAGT. CDR3 sequence: CASSEAYGGELFF. CDR3 coding DNA: TGTGCCAGCAGTGAGGCCTACGGCGGGGAGCTGTTTTTT.

Worth noting for this clone: Relative to the germline gene, one junction end is altered; a read error may explain this. The J gene is TRBJ1-6, the V gene TRBV5-5; 7 nucleotides line up with TRBD1. This CDR3 has 15 amino acids. The germline V gene has CDR1 SGHKS and CDR2 YYEKEE (reference sequence). For the CDR3, the DNA is TGCGCCAGCACGCGAGGCAGGGGGATGGATTCACCCCTCCACTTT. Translation gives CASTRGRGMDSPLHF.

The chain employs TRBV18 and TRBJ1-4; D is uncertain. Per germline, CDR1 KGHSH and CDR2 LQKENI. V shed 1 base and J shed 7 bases, with 10 bases lying between them. The CDR3 is made up of 14 amino acids. In DNA form, the CDR3 reads TGTGCCAGCTCACCACAAGAGGGTGGTGAAAAACTGTTTTTT. Translated, it gives CASSPQEGGEKLFF.

This chain uses TRBV7-9 with TRBJ1-3; D is possibly TRBD1 (6 bases). CDR3 length: 14 residues. Germline CDR1 SEHNR, CDR2 FQNEAQ (reference sequence). Trimming left V 5 bases short and J 6 bases short, with 14 bases between. CDR3 in DNA: TGTGCCAGCAGCCAACTGACAGGCCAAAACACCATATATTTT. Its translation: CASSQLTGQNTIYF.

This chain uses TRBV29-1 with TRBJ2-7, with D perhaps TRBD1 (6 bases). The CDR3 extends over 10 amino acids. The germline gives CDR1 SQVTM, CDR2 ANQGSEA. V lost 5 bases, J lost 13 bases, and 15 bases lay in between. The CDR3: CSVPTGLFYF. CDR3 in DNA: TGCAGCGTTCCCACAGGGTTATTTTACTTC.

V usage is TRBV7-8 and J usage is TRBJ1-4; D not resolved. Trimming took off 1 base at V and 7 bases at J, with 10 bases between the two ends. This CDR3 region has 14 residues. The germline CDR1 and CDR2 sequences are SGHVS and FQNEAQ. CDR3 in DNA: TGTGCCAGCAGCTTAGGCAGTCTCTCTGAAAAACTGTTTTTT. It codes for CASSLGSLSEKLFF.

The gene calls are TRBV5-1 and TRBJ1-1, with TRBD1 matching 7 bases. The CDR3 sequence is 15 residues long. In germline, CDR1 is SGHRS, CDR2 YFSETQ. J gave up 4 bases and V 0 bases, and 6 bases lay outside the gene matches. The CDR3 nucleotides are TGCGCCAGCAGCTTGGCGACAGGGTACGCCACTGAAGCTTTCTTT. It codes for CASSLATGYATEAFF. Full variable domain (remainder filled in from reference TRBV5-1 and TRBJ1-1): KAGVTQTPRYLIKTRGQQVTLSCSPISGHRSVSWYQQTPGQGLQFLFEYFSETQRNKGNFPGRFSGRQFSNSRSEMNVSTLELGDSALYLCASSLATGYATEAFFGQGTRLTVV.

This sequence joins TRBV7-3 and TRBJ2-1, with 13 bases identical to TRBD2. The CDR3 is made up of 16 amino acids. Germline-derived CDR1 and CDR2 are SGHTA and FQGTGA. V lost 4 bases to trimming and J lost 5 bases; unmatched junction nucleotides: 5. CDR3 sequence reads: CASSSGGTSGNNEQFF. The CDR3 nucleotides are TGTGCCAGCAGCTCCGGCGGGACTAGCGGGAACAATGAGCAGTTCTTC.

Concerning this clone itself: At the DNA level, this CDR3 is encoded by other sequences in the same sample as well. This chain connects TRBV15 to TRBJ2-7, with TRBD1 as a possible D gene (5 bases). Trimming removed 0 bases from V and 3 bases from J, with 6 bases in between. This CDR3 has 13 residues. Germline-derived CDR1 and CDR2 are LNHNV and YYDKDF (reference sequence). CDR3 nucleotides: TGTGCCACCAGCAGAGATAGGGGCTACGAGCAGTACTTC. Translation gives CATSRDRGYEQYF.

This clone was counted a single time. This chain connects TRBV7-9 to TRBJ2-7, with 8 bases aligning to TRBD2. V shed 4 bases, J shed 2 bases, and the junction held 7 bases outside the gene matches. Germline loops: CDR1 SEHNR, CDR2 FQNEAQ (reference sequence). This CDR3 spans 15 amino acids. The CDR3 DNA reads TGTGCCAGCAGCTCCGGGAGGGGGACGACCTACGAGCAGTACTTC. Amino acid sequence: CASSSGRGTTYEQYF.

The chain carries TRBV5-7 and TRBJ1-5; D is ambiguous. TRBV5-7 is recorded as an ORF, its role being uncertain. This CDR3 comprises 14 residues. V was clipped by 3 bases and J by 5 bases, with 12 bases between them. The CDR3 nucleotides read TGTGCCAGCAGCTACCGGGAAGAGTATCAGCCCCAGCATTTT. This sequence encodes CASSYREEYQPQHF.

Concerning this clone itself: The junction shows a germline mismatch at one end, possibly a read error. The chain is built from TRBV4-1 and TRBJ2-3; D assignment may be TRBD1 or TRBD2 (6 bases each). Germline CDR1 MGHRA, CDR2 YSYEKL. CDR3 length equals 15 residues. DNA for the CDR3: TGTGCCAGCAGCCAAGACGGAGGGGGAGCAGATACGCAGTATTTT. Residues: CASSQDGGGADTQYF.

V gene TRBV5-6 combines with J gene TRBJ1-4; D gene ambiguous. V lost 4 bases and J lost 7, with 17 bases in between. Germline V CDR1 and CDR2: SGHDT, YYEEEE. The CDR3 extends over 15 amino acids. CDR3 amino acids: CASSLRQAPREKLFF. The CDR3 nucleotides read TGTGCCAGCAGCCTACGTCAAGCACCGCGTGAAAAACTGTTTTTT.

The chain has TRBV19 and TRBJ1-5; 10 bases are shared with TRBD1. CDR1 is LNHDA, CDR2 SQIVND, per germline (reference sequence). The CDR3 runs 15 residues. After removal of 4 bases from V and 4 bases from J, the junction contained 4 bases not matched to a gene. For the CDR3, the DNA is TGTGCCAGTAGTAGATTGGGACAGGGGAATCAGCCCCAGCATTTT. Translation: CASSRLGQGNQPQHF.

This clone was picked up a small number of times. Here the CDR3 reads CASSSGARKAFF. CDR3 coding DNA: TGTGCCAGCAGCTCCGGGGCCCGGAAAGCTTTCTTT. The J gene is TRBJ1-1, the V gene TRBV7-9; D perhaps matches TRBD1 (5 bases). CDR1 is SEHNR, CDR2 FQNEAQ, per germline (reference sequence). The CDR3 extends over 12 amino acids. Trimming pared 4 bases from V and 9 bases from J, leaving 12 bases between.

This chain links TRBV13 with TRBJ2-4, with 7 bases identical to TRBD2. Germline V gene sequence: CDR1 PRHDT, CDR2 FYEKMQ (reference sequence). Trimming removed 2 bases from V and 3 bases from J; junction bases left unmatched: 7. The CDR3 is made up of 16 amino acids. In nucleotides, the CDR3 is TGTGCCAGCAGCTTATGGCGGGGGACGCGCAAAAACATTCAGTACTTC. Translation: CASSLWRGTRKNIQYF.

The chain links TRBV20-1 to TRBJ1-1; no clear D gene. V lost 5 bases, J lost 1 base, and 5 bases lay in between. The CDR3 is made up of 11 amino acids. CDR1 is DFQATT and CDR2 is SNEGSKA in the germline V gene (reference sequence). For the CDR3, the DNA is TGCAGTGCTCCGGGGAACACTGAAGCTTTCTTT. Translation: CSAPGNTEAFF.

The genes are TRBV6-1 and TRBJ1-5; D gene uncertain. CDR3 length: 13 residues. V gave up 6 bases and J gave up 3 bases, with 9 bases separating them. Germline assignment: CDR1 MNHNS and CDR2 SASEGT. CDR3 in amino acids: CASRDKINQPQHF. The CDR3 region has the DNA TGTGCCAGCAGGGATAAGATCAATCAGCCCCAGCATTTT.

With regard to this clone: A read error may produce the germline difference seen at one junction end. The CDR3 bases are TGCGCCAGCAGCCAAGATTGGGACAGCAATCAGCCCCAGCATTTT. Its translation: CASSQDWDSNQPQHF. The rearrangement links TRBV5-8 to TRBJ1-5; possibly TRBD1 for D (5 bases). This CDR3 contains 15 residues. Germline loops: CDR1 SGHTS, CDR2 YDEGEE.